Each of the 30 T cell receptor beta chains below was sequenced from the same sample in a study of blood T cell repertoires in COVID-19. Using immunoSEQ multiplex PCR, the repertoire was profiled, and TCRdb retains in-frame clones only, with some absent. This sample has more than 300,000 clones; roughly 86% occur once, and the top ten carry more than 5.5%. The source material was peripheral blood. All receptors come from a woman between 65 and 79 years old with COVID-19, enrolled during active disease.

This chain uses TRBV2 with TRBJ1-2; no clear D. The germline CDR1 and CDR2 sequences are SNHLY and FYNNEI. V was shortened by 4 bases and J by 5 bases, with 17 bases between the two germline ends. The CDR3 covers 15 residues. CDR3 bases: TGTGCCAGCAGTGTTGGGCAGCCCTCATGGTATGGCTACACCTTC. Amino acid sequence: CASSVGQPSWYGYTF.

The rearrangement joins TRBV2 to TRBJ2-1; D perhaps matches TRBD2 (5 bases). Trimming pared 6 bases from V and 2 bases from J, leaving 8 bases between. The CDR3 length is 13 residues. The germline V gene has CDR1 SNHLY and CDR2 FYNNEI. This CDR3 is CASSRTPYNEQFF. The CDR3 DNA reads TGTGCCAGCAGCAGGACTCCCTACAATGAGCAGTTCTTC.

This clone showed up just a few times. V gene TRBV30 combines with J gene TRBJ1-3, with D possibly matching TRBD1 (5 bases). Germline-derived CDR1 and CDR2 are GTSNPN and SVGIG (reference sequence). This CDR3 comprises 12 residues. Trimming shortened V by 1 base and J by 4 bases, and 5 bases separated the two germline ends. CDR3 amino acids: CAWSGQGNTIYF. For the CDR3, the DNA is TGTGCCTGGAGTGGACAGGGAAACACCATATATTTT.

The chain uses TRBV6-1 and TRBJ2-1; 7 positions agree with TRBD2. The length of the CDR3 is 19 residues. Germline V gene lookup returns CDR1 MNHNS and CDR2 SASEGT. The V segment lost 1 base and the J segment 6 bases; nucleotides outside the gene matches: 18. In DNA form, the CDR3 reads TGTGCCAGCAGTGAAGAGGCGGCGACTGAACTAGCGAGGGGCAATGAGCAGTTCTTC. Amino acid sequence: CASSEEAATELARGNEQFF.

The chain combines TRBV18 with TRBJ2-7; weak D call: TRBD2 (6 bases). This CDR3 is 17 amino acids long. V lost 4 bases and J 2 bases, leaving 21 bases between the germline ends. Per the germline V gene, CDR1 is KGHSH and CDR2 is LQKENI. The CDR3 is CASSRIKRESRTYEQYF. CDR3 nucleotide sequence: TGTGCCAGCTCACGCATAAAACGGGAGTCTCGGACCTACGAGCAGTACTTC. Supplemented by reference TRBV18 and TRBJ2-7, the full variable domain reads NAGVMQNPRHLVRRRGQEARLRCSPMKGHSHVYWYRQLPEEGLKFMVYLQKENIIDESGMPKERFSAEFPKEGPSILRIQQVVRGDSAAYFCASSRIKRESRTYEQYFGPGTRLTVT.

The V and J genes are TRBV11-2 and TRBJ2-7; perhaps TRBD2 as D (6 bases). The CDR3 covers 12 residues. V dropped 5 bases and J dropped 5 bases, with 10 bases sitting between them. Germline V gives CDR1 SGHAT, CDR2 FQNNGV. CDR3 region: CASSPLAHEQYF. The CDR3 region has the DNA TGTGCCAGCAGCCCACTAGCCCACGAGCAGTACTTC. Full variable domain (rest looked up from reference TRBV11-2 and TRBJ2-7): EAGVAQSPRYKIIEKRQSVAFWCNPISGHATLYWYQQILGQGPKLLIQFQNNGVVDDSQLPKDRFSAERLKGVDSTLKIQPAKLEDSAVYLCASSPLAHEQYFGPGTRLTVT.

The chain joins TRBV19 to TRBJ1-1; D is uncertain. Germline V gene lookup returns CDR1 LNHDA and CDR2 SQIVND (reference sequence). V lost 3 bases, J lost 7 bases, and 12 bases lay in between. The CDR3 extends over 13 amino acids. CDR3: CASSITYGNEAFF. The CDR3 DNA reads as TGTGCCAGTAGTATCACGTACGGTAATGAAGCTTTCTTT.

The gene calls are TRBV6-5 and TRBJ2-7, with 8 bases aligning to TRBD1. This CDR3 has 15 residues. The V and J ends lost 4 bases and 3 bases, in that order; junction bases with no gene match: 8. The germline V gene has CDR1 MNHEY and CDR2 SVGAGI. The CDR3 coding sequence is TGTGCCAGCAGTTGGCAGGGGGCCAGGGACTACGAGCAGTACTTC. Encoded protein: CASSWQGARDYEQYF.

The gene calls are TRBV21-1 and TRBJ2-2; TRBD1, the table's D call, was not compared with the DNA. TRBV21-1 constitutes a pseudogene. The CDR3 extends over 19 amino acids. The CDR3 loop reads CASSPALAGGIVGTGELFF. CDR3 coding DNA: TGTGCCAGCAGCCCGGCCCTGGCAGGGGGGATAGTGGGCACCGGGGAGCTGTTTTTT.

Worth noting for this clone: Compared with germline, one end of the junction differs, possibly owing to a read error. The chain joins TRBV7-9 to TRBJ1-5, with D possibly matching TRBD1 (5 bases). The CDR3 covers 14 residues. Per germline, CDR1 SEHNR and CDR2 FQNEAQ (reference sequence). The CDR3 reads CASSLGHSNQPQHF. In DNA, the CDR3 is TGTGCCAGCAGCCTCGGACACTCCAATCAACCCCAGCATTTT.

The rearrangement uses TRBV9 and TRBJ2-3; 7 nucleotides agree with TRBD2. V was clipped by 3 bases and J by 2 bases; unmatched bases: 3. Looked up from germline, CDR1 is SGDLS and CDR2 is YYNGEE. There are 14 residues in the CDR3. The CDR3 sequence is CASSDRDYTDTQYF. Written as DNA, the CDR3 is TGTGCCAGCAGCGACCGGGACTACACAGATACGCAGTATTTT.

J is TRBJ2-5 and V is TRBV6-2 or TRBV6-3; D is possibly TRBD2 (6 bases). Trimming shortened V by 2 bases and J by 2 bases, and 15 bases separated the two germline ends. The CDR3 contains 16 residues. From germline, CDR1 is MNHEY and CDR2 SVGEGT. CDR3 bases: TGTGCCAGCAGTTACGGTGTTCTAGCGTTTCAAGAGACCCAGTACTTC. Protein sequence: CASSYGVLAFQETQYF.

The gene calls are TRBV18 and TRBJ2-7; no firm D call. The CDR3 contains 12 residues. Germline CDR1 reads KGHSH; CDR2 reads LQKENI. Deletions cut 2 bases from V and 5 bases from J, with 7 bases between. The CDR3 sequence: CASSPTQDEQYF. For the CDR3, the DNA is TGTGCCAGCTCACCAACTCAAGACGAGCAGTACTTC.

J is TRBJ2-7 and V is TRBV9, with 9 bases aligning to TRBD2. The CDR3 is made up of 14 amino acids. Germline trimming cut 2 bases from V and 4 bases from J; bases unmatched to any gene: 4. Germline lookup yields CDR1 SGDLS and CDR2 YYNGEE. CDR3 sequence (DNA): TGTGCCAGCAGCGTTGGCGGGGGGGCTTACGAGCAGTACTTC. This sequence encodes CASSVGGGAYEQYF.

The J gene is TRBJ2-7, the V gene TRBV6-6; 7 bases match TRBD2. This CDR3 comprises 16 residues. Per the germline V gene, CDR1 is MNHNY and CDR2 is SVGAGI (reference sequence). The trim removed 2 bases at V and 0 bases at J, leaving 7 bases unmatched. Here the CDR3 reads CASSYRGLADSYEQYF. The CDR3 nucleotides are TGTGCCAGCAGTTACCGCGGGCTAGCGGACTCCTACGAGCAGTACTTC.

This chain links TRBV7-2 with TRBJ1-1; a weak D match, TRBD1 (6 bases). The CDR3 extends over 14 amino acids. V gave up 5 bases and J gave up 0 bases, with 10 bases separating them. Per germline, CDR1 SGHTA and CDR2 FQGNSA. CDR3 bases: TGTGCCAGCAGCATACAGGGCATGAACACTGAAGCTTTCTTT. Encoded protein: CASSIQGMNTEAFF.

The CDR3 here is CASSYSSYNEQFF. CDR3 DNA: TGTGCCAGCAGTTATAGCTCCTACAATGAGCAGTTCTTC. This sequence joins TRBV6-2 or TRBV6-3 and TRBJ2-1; no firm D call. Germline V gene lookup returns CDR1 MNHEY and CDR2 SVGEGT. V lost 3 bases and J lost 0, with 3 bases in between. The CDR3 has 13 residues.

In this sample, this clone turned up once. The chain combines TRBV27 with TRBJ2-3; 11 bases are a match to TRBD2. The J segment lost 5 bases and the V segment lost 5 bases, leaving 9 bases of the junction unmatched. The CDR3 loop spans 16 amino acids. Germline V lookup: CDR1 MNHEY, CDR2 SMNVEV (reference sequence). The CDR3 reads CASSRLAGGQKDTQYF. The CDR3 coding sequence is TGTGCCAGCAGTCGTTTAGCGGGGGGGCAAAAAGATACGCAGTATTTT.

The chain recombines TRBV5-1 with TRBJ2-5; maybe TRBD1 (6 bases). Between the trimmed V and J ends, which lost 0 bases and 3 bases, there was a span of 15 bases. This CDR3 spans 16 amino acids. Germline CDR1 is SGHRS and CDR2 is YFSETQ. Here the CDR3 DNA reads TGCGCCAGCAGCTTGGGGGTAGGGGGATTTGAAGAGACCCAGTACTTC. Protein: CASSLGVGGFEETQYF.

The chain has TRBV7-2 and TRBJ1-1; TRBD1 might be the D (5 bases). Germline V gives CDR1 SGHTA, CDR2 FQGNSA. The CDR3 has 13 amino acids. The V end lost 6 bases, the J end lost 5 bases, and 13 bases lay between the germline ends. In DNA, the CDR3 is TGTGCCAGCAGTACCTCAGGGTGGACTGAAGCTTTCTTT. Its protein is CASSTSGWTEAFF.

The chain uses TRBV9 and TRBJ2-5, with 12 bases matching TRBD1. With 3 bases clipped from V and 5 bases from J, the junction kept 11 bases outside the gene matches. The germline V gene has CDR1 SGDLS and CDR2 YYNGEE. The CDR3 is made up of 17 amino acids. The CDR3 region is CASSDSQAGTGGETQYF. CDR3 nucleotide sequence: TGTGCCAGCAGCGACTCGCAAGCCGGGACAGGGGGCGAGACCCAGTACTTC.

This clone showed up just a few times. The CDR3 here is CASSEGSSPLHF. The CDR3 DNA reads as TGCGCCAGCAGTGAGGGGAGCTCACCCCTCCACTTT. This chain links TRBV10-2 with TRBJ1-6; D call uncertain. V was shortened by 2 bases and J by 10 bases, with 6 bases between the two germline ends. CDR3 size: 12 residues. In germline, CDR1 is WSHSY, CDR2 SAAADI.

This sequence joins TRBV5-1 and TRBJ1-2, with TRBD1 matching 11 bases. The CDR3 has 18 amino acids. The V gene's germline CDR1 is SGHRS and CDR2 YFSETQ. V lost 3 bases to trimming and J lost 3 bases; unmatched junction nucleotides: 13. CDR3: CASSSTGTGGLMDYGYTF. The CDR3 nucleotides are TGCGCCAGCAGCTCAACCGGGACAGGGGGACTGATGGACTATGGCTACACCTTC.

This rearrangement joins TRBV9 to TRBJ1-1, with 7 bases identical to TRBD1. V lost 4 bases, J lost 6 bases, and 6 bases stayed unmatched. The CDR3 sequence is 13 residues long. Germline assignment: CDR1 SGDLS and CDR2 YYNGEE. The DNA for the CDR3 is TGTGCCAGCAGCCTTGACAGGGAGGCTGAAGCTTTCTTT. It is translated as CASSLDREAEAFF.

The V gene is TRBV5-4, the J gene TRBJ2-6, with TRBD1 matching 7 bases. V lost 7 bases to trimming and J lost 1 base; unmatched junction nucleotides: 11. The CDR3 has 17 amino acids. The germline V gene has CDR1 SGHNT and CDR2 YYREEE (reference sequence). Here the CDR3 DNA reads TGTGCCAGCCTGAGGGACAGCGTTCCTTCTGGGGCCAACGTCCTGACTTTC. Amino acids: CASLRDSVPSGANVLTF.

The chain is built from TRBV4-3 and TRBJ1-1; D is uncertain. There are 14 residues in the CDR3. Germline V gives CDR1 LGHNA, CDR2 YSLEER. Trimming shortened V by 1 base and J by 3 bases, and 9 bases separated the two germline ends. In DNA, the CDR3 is TGCGCCAGCAGCCAAGTAGCGGTCTACACTGAAGCTTTCTTT. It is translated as CASSQVAVYTEAFF.

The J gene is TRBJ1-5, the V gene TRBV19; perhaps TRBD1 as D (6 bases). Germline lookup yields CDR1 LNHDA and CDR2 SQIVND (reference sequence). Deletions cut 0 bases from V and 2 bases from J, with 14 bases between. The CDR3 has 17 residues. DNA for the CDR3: TGTGCCAGTAGTATAGAAAACAGGGTCCGGGGCAATCAGCCCCAGCATTTT. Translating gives CASSIENRVRGNQPQHF.

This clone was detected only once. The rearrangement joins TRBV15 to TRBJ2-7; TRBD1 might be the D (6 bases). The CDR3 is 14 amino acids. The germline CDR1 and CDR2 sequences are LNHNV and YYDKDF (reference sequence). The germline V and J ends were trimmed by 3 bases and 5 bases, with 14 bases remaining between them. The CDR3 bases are TGTGCCACCAGCAGGATGGACAGTGTCCACGAGCAGTACTTC. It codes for CATSRMDSVHEQYF.

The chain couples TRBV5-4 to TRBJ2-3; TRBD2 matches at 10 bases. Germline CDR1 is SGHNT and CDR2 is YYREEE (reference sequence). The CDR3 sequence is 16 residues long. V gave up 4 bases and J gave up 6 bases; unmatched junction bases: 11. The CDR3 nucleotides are TGTGCCAGCAGCGCCCGAACTAGCGGGGCCGGGGATACGCAGTATTTT. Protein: CASSARTSGAGDTQYF.

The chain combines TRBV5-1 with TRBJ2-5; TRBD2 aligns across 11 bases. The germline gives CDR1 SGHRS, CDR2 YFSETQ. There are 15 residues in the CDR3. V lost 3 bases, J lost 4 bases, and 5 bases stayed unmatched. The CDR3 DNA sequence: TGCGCCAGCAGCTCCGTAGCGGGGGGGCCAGAGACCCAGTACTTC. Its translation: CASSSVAGGPETQYF.